This T cell receptor (beta chain) was identified during a study of T cells after yellow fever vaccination. MiXCR, applied by TCRdb to the 5' RACE reads, yields one record per CDR3 protein. The sample contains some 110,000 distinct CDR3 sequences, 6.5% to 9% of which appear only once. Sample: CD4+ T cells sorted from PBMCs, taken roughly 46 days after the first yellow fever vaccination. This sequence originates from a man between 18 and 29 years old who received the YFV17D yellow fever vaccine.

The DNA for the CDR3 is TGTGCCAGCAGCCAAGAGGGACAGGGTAAGTATGGCTACACCTTC. Residues: CASSQEGQGKYGYTF. The chain recombines TRBV4-2 with TRBJ1-2; 9 bases line up with TRBD1. V lost 0 bases, J lost 5 bases, and 4 bases stayed unmatched. CDR1 LGHNA and CDR2 YNFKEQ come from the germline V gene. This CDR3 region has 15 residues.